The rows below give T cell receptor beta chains drawn from one sample of a study of blood T cell repertoires in COVID-19. The table came from immunoSEQ multiplex PCR; TCRdb's copy has only in-frame clones and leaves some out. The profile shows some 60,000 clones, more than 90% of them singletons. The specimen was peripheral blood. The origin of the receptors is a man aged 60-69 years with acute or convalescent COVID-19. The CDR3 runs from the conserved cysteine through the conserved F or W. The D gene is left open where the match is weak. A clone size is listed for some rows: how often the clone was seen (once, few, many), or a class if it is expanded.

D gene	CDR3 length	J gene	V gene	clone size	CDR3 protein	CDR3 DNA
TRBD1	15	TRBJ2-2	TRBV30	.	CAWSRGTGPTGELFF	TGTGCCTGGAGTAGGGGGACAGGGCCCACCGGGGAGCTGTTTTTT
TRBD1	15	TRBJ2-1	TRBV28	.	CASRTGGIAGNEQFF	TGTGCCAGCAGGACAGGGGGAATTGCAGGCAATGAGCAGTTCTTC
TRBD1	16	TRBJ1-4	TRBV24-1	.	CATSSTRQGSGEKLFF	TGTGCCACCAGTTCCACCAGACAGGGGTCGGGGGAAAAACTGTTTTTT
TRBD2	17	TRBJ2-3	TRBV10-3	.	CAISATLTSAKADTQYF	TGTGCCATCAGTGCCACTTTGACTAGCGCGAAGGCAGATACGCAGTATTTT
.	15	TRBJ1-2	TRBV28	.	CASSSRQSLQYGYTF	TGTGCCAGCAGTTCCCGACAGAGTCTACAGTATGGCTACACCTTC
TRBD2	18	TRBJ2-1	TRBV6-2/TRBV6-3	.	CASSSWTSGRSGYNEQFF	TGTGCCAGCAGTTCCTGGACTAGCGGGAGGTCTGGGTACAATGAGCAGTTCTTC
TRBD2	16	TRBJ2-3	TRBV6-2/TRBV6-3	once	CASSSLLAGEADTQYF	TGTGCCAGCAGTAGCCTACTAGCGGGAGAGGCAGATACGCAGTATTTT
.	16	TRBJ2-2	TRBV7-2	.	CASSPRTVANTGELFF	TGTGCCAGCAGCCCCAGGACAGTCGCGAACACCGGGGAGCTGTTTTTT
.	14	TRBJ1-5	TRBV19	.	CAATMGGGNQPQHF	TGTGCCGCCACGATGGGGGGGGGCAATCAGCCCCAGCATTTT
TRBD2	15	TRBJ2-1	TRBV5-8	once	CASSRLALLGNEQFF	TGTGCCAGCAGCCGACTAGCCCTTCTTGGGAATGAGCAGTTCTTC
TRBD1	14	TRBJ1-5	TRBV30	.	CAWSPGTGNQPQHF	TGTGCCTGGAGTCCCGGGACAGGTAATCAGCCCCAGCATTTT